Shown below are 29 T cell receptor beta chains from a single sample sequenced in a study of control samples from healthy donors and cancer patients. Repertoires were generated with immunoSEQ multiplex PCR, while TCRdb's copy carries only in-frame clones and drops some. The sample shows roughly 450,000 clones, over 75% of them seen only once. Sample: PBMCs. The receptors derive from a middle-aged man with head and neck cancer.

V and J are TRBV7-6 and TRBJ2-3; no definite D call. The V and J ends lost 5 bases and 4 bases respectively, with 13 bases between them. The CDR3 length is 14 residues. The V gene's germline CDR1 is SGHVS and CDR2 FNYEAQ. The CDR3 sequence is CASSPPLLADTQYF. CDR3 DNA sequence: TGTGCCAGCAGCCCACCCCTTTTGGCAGATACGCAGTATTTT.

The CDR3 DNA sequence: TGTGCCAGCAGTGAAGGACCGGGGAGCACAGATACGCAGTATTTT. This codes for CASSEGPGSTDTQYF. V and J are TRBV6-1 and TRBJ2-3; a possible D gene is TRBD2 (5 bases). CDR3 length equals 15 residues. CDR1 is MNHNS, CDR2 SASEGT, per germline. V was cut by 1 base and J by 0 bases, with 8 bases left in between.

This rearrangement joins TRBV4-1 to TRBJ1-4; perhaps TRBD1 as D (5 bases). The ends were cut back, 1 base at V and 1 base at J, with 16 bases in the middle. Looked up from germline, CDR1 is MGHRA and CDR2 is YSYEKL. The length of the CDR3 is 18 residues. In nucleotides, the CDR3 is TGCGCCAGCAGCCAAGTTGGCAGGGAGAAGCGAACTAATGAAAAACTGTTTTTT. It specifies CASSQVGREKRTNEKLFF.

On this clone: Other DNA sequences in the sample encode the same CDR3. V is TRBV24-1 and J is TRBJ2-2; 7 bases are shared with TRBD1. This CDR3 comprises 13 residues. After removal of 9 bases from V and 1 base from J, the junction contained 1 base not matched to a gene. The V gene's germline CDR1 is KGHDR and CDR2 SFDVKD. The CDR3 loop reads CATRDRNTGELFF. The CDR3 DNA reads as TGTGCCACCCGGGACAGGAACACCGGGGAGCTGTTTTTT.

The chain links TRBV5-4 to TRBJ2-5; 7 nucleotides match TRBD2. The trim removed 4 bases at V and 1 base at J, leaving 7 bases unmatched. Germline CDR1 and CDR2: SGHNT and YYREEE (reference sequence). This CDR3 contains 15 residues. The CDR3 region has the DNA TGTGCCAGCAGCCTAGCGGTTGCTATCCAAGAGACCCAGTACTTC. This sequence encodes CASSLAVAIQETQYF.

This sequence joins TRBV29-1 and TRBJ2-7; perhaps TRBD1 as D (5 bases). The CDR3 runs to 13 residues. Germline V gene sequence: CDR1 SQVTM, CDR2 ANQGSEA. V was clipped by 7 bases and J by 6 bases, with 19 bases between them. The CDR3 region is CSASWAFRGEQYF. The CDR3, as DNA: TGCAGCGCGTCATGGGCTTTTAGGGGCGAGCAGTACTTC.

V is TRBV5-1 and J is TRBJ1-3; tentative D call: TRBD1 (5 bases). Trimming pared 3 bases from V and 0 bases from J, leaving 7 bases between. From germline, CDR1 is SGHRS and CDR2 YFSETQ. The CDR3 length is 14 residues. CDR3 DNA: TGCGCCAGCAGCTCGGGGGGCTCTGGAAACACCATATATTTT. Protein sequence: CASSSGGSGNTIYF.

J is TRBJ1-2 and V is TRBV19; D perhaps matches TRBD1 (6 bases). V lost 5 bases and J 11 bases, leaving 15 bases between the germline ends. CDR1 is LNHDA and CDR2 is SQIVND in the germline V gene (reference sequence). This CDR3 has 12 residues. The CDR3 DNA reads TGTGCCAGTAGTCCAGTCCAAGGGGGGTACACCTTC. The encoded protein is CASSPVQGGYTF.

This clone appeared once. The J gene is TRBJ1-1, the V gene TRBV11-2, with D possibly TRBD1 on 6 matching bases. The V gene lost 5 bases and the J gene lost 5 bases, with 18 bases spanning the gap. This CDR3 is 15 amino acids long. CDR1 is SGHAT and CDR2 is FQNNGV in the germline V gene. CDR3 sequence reads: CASSPLAGVVTEAFF. CDR3 coding DNA: TGTGCCAGCAGCCCCCTGGCAGGGGTTGTAACTGAAGCTTTCTTT.

This clone has a single count. The V gene is TRBV5-1, the J gene TRBJ2-7; 11 nucleotides agree with TRBD1. Per the germline V gene, CDR1 is SGHRS and CDR2 is YFSETQ. V was clipped by 2 bases and J by 5 bases; unmatched bases: 6. This CDR3 region has 15 residues. The CDR3 nucleotides are TGCGCCAGCAGCTTCGGACAGGGGGCTTTTCACGAGCAGTACTTC. Residues: CASSFGQGAFHEQYF.

J is TRBJ2-7 and V is TRBV11-1; 8 nucleotides match TRBD1. Trimming took 5 bases from V and 2 from J; bases not matched to a gene: 5. The CDR3 loop spans 14 amino acids. Germline loops: CDR1 SGHAT, CDR2 FQDESV (reference sequence). The CDR3 is CASSAGTGPYEQYF. The CDR3, as DNA: TGTGCCAGCAGCGCCGGGACAGGTCCCTACGAGCAGTACTTC. Drawing the rest from reference TRBV11-1 and TRBJ2-7, the complete variable domain is EAEVAQSPRYKITEKSQAVAFWCDPISGHATLYWYRQILGQGPELLVQFQDESVVDDSQLPKDRFSAERLKGVDSTLKIQPAELGDSAMYLCASSAGTGPYEQYFGPGTRLTVT.

The chain uses TRBV11-2 and TRBJ1-4; tentatively, D is TRBD1 (5 bases). CDR1 and CDR2 (germline): SGHAT, FQNNGV. This CDR3 has 16 amino acids. Trimming took off 5 bases at V and 5 bases at J, with 18 bases between the two ends. The CDR3 loop is CASSAIGVGRNEKLFF. CDR3 nucleotides: TGTGCCAGCAGCGCGATAGGGGTGGGACGGAATGAAAAACTGTTTTTT.

The chain couples TRBV18 to TRBJ2-7; D remains unclear. V shed 6 bases and J shed 6 bases, with 18 bases lying between them. CDR3 size: 14 residues. Per germline, CDR1 KGHSH and CDR2 LQKENI. This CDR3 is CASSQGQAQVEQYF. The CDR3 DNA is TGTGCCAGCTCGCAAGGTCAGGCCCAGGTCGAGCAGTACTTC.

This clone was picked up a small number of times. This rearrangement joins TRBV11-2 to TRBJ2-7; no clear D gene. This CDR3 contains 12 residues. The V end was cut by 1 base, the J end by 4 bases, with 5 bases between. CDR1 and CDR2 (germline): SGHAT, FQNNGV. CDR3 protein: CASSLVRYEQYF. The CDR3 nucleotides are TGTGCCAGCAGCTTAGTGAGGTACGAGCAGTACTTC.

The chain has TRBV19 and TRBJ1-4; D gene uncertain. CDR3 length: 15 residues. The germline V gene encodes CDR1 LNHDA and CDR2 SQIVND (reference sequence). The V end was cut by 6 bases, the J end by 6 bases, with 17 bases between. CDR3 region: CASSVGRRSDEKLFF. The CDR3 nucleotides read TGTGCCAGTAGCGTGGGAAGGAGGTCCGATGAAAAACTGTTTTTT.

The J gene is TRBJ2-7, the V gene TRBV7-2; D possibly corresponds to TRBD2 (5 bases). This CDR3 is built from 15 residues. The germline V gene encodes CDR1 SGHTA and CDR2 FQGNSA. The ends were cut back, 5 bases at V and 4 bases at J, with 18 bases in the middle. CDR3 sequence reads: CASSSDSSAIYEQYF. CDR3 nucleotide sequence: TGTGCCAGCAGCAGCGATAGTAGCGCCATTTACGAGCAGTACTTC.

The genes are TRBV29-1 and TRBJ1-2, with D uncertain. CDR3 length equals 12 residues. Trimming removed 5 bases at V and 2 bases at J, with 9 bases between. CDR1 and CDR2 (germline): SQVTM, ANQGSEA. The CDR3 reads CSVRTDNYGYTF. Here the CDR3 DNA reads TGCAGCGTTAGGACCGACAACTATGGCTACACCTTC. Full variable domain (missing parts from reference TRBV29-1 and TRBJ1-2): SAVISQKPSRDICQRGTSLTIQCQVDSQVTMMFWYRQQPGQSLTLIATANQGSEATYESGFVIDKFPISRPNLTFSTLTVSNMSPEDSSIYLCSVRTDNYGYTFGSGTRLTVV.

Remarks on this clone: Other DNA sequences within the sample encode an identical CDR3. CDR3 protein: CSARTGYTF. The CDR3 DNA sequence: TGCAGTGCTAGGACGGGCTACACCTTC. This chain uses TRBV20-1 with TRBJ1-2; D not certain. The V end was cut by 3 bases, the J end by 8 bases, with 4 bases between. The CDR3 is made up of 9 amino acids. Germline values: CDR1 DFQATT, CDR2 SNEGSKA (reference sequence).

This clone has only one observation. V usage is TRBV5-6 and J usage is TRBJ2-1; D remains unclear. Germline values: CDR1 SGHDT, CDR2 YYEEEE. The V and J ends lost 4 bases and 4 bases respectively, with 6 bases between them. The CDR3 runs to 12 residues. The CDR3 sequence is CASSGAYNEQFF. DNA of the CDR3: TGTGCCAGCAGCGGTGCATACAATGAGCAGTTCTTC.

This chain links TRBV11-3 with TRBJ2-1; 9 positions match TRBD2. Germline V gives CDR1 SGHNT, CDR2 YENEEA. J gave up 9 bases and V 5 bases, and 14 bases lay outside the gene matches. The CDR3 runs to 16 residues. CDR3 nucleotides: TGTGCCAGCAGCGCGCGTGTAGCGGGAGTACACGGTGAGCAGTTCTTC. Protein: CASSARVAGVHGEQFF.

This chain links TRBV19 with TRBJ1-1; D is undetermined. There are 14 residues in the CDR3. CDR1 is LNHDA and CDR2 is SQIVND in the germline V gene (reference sequence). V was trimmed by 8 bases and J by 2 bases, leaving 15 bases between them. The DNA of the CDR3 is TGTGCCAGTCAGATTTCGGCAGTCAACACTGAAGCTTTCTTT. Amino acids: CASQISAVNTEAFF.

The chain is built from TRBV5-1 and TRBJ2-2; possibly TRBD1 or TRBD2 for D (5 bases each). Trimming took 4 bases from V and 5 from J, leaving 12 bases between them. The CDR3 length is 14 residues. The germline V gene has CDR1 SGHRS and CDR2 YFSETQ. The CDR3 DNA reads TGCGCCAGCAGCCTCGAAGGGGAGACCGGGGAGCTGTTTTTT. Amino acids: CASSLEGETGELFF.

The rearrangement uses TRBV27 and TRBJ1-1; D uncertain. The CDR3 is made up of 15 amino acids. Per the germline V gene, CDR1 is MNHEY and CDR2 is SMNVEV (reference sequence). The V gene lost 7 bases and the J gene lost 0 bases, with 15 bases spanning the gap. The CDR3 sequence is CASTRTGTMNTEAFF. The CDR3 DNA reads as TGTGCCAGCACCCGGACGGGTACTATGAACACTGAAGCTTTCTTT.

The CDR3 here is CASKSGGNDYGYTF. In DNA form, the CDR3 reads TGTGCCAGCAAGTCGGGGGGTAACGACTATGGCTACACCTTC. The chain has TRBV9 and TRBJ1-2; TRBD1 might be the D (5 bases). This CDR3 region has 14 residues. Trimming took 6 bases from V and 3 from J, leaving 15 bases between them. Per germline, CDR1 SGDLS and CDR2 YYNGEE.

The V call is TRBV10-2, the J call TRBJ1-1; 9 bases map to TRBD1. The V and J ends lost 6 bases and 5 bases, in that order; junction bases with no gene match: 7. From germline, CDR1 is WSHSY and CDR2 SAAADI. The CDR3 is 14 residues long. The CDR3 DNA reads as TGCGCCAGCAGCTCACAGGGGGCCGGTACTGAAGCTTTCTTT. It is translated as CASSSQGAGTEAFF.

The chain carries TRBV28 and TRBJ2-1; no reliable D call. V lost 3 bases to trimming and J lost 2 bases, with 8 bases between them. This CDR3 comprises 14 residues. CDR1 is MDHEN, CDR2 SYDVKM, per germline. The CDR3 DNA sequence: TGTGCCAGCAGTTTGACTGCTCCCTACAATGAGCAGTTCTTC. Amino acid sequence: CASSLTAPYNEQFF.

For the CDR3, the DNA is TGTGCCAGCAGCCAAGAACCGCGTAAAGTAGGGGATAATTCACCCCTCCACTTT. This codes for CASSQEPRKVGDNSPLHF. V usage is TRBV4-2 and J usage is TRBJ1-6, with D perhaps TRBD1 (5 bases). Germline V lookup: CDR1 LGHNA, CDR2 YNFKEQ. This CDR3 is 18 amino acids long. With 0 bases removed from V and 5 bases from J, the gap between germline ends came to 17 bases.

This clone appeared once. The chain combines TRBV5-6 with TRBJ2-3; 8 bases are shared with TRBD1. The CDR3 covers 15 residues. Per the germline V gene, CDR1 is SGHDT and CDR2 is YYEEEE. Trimming cost V 2 bases and J 0 bases; bases outside gene matches: 2. The CDR3 sequence is CASSLRQGSTDTQYF. The CDR3 DNA reads as TGTGCCAGCAGCTTACGACAGGGGAGCACAGATACGCAGTATTTT.

This clone was recorded only once. V and J are TRBV11-2 and TRBJ2-1, with 10 bases identical to TRBD2. CDR1 SGHAT and CDR2 FQNNGV come from the germline V gene. Trimming removed 2 bases from V and 7 bases from J; junction bases left unmatched: 8. The CDR3 sequence is 16 residues long. The DNA of the CDR3 is TGTGCCAGCAGCTTACTAAGAAGTAGCGGGGGGAATGAGCAGTTCTTC. Translation: CASSLLRSSGGNEQFF.